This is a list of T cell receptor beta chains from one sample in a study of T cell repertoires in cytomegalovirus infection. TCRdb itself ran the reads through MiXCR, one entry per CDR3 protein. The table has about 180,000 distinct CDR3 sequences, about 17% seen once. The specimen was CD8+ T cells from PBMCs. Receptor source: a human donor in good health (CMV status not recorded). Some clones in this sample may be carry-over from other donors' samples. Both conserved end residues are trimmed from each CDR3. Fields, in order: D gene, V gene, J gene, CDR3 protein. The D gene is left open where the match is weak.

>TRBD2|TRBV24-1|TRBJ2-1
ATSGGGAKVYNEQF
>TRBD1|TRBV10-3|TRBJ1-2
AISVSGTGYGYT
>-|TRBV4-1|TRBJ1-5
ASSRGQYQPQH
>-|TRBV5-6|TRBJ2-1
ASSFPRLLGTYNEQF
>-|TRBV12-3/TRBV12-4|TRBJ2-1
ASRGAVDGHNEQF
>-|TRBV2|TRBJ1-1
ASFGGNTEAF
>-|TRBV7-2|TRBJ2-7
ASSLEGAYTTYEQY
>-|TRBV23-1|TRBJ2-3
ASSTRQNSTDTQY
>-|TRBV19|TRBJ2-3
ASKSPSVMDTQY
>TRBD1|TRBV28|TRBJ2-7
ASSFRQGAWSEQY
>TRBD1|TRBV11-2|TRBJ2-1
ASSSRQGLYNEQF
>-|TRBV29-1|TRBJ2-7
SVEESQYEQY
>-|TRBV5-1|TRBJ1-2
ASSLEERWDDYGYT
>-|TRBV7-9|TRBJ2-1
ASSLPGVYNEQF
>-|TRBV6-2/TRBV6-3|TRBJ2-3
ASSYPRMTDTQY
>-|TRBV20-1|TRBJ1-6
SAREAITGNSPLH
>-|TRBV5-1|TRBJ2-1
ASSLGGADEQF
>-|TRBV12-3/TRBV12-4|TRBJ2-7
ASSFVGFSEQY
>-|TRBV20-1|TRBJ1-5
SARDYQQDTGEAQH
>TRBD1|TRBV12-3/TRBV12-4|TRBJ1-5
ASSPGGLGNQPQH
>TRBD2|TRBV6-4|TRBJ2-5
ASRPGTSDQETQY
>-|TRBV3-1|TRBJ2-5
ASSQDDQIRETQY
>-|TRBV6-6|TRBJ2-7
ASRSGQGVNDEQY
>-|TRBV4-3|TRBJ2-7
ASSQEGETGYEQY
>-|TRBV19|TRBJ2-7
ASSIIQGYEQY
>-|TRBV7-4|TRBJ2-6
ASSFSEGLSSSGANVLT
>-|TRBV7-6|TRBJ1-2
ASSLGLLYGYT
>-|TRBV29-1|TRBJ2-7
SSLEGTTYEQY
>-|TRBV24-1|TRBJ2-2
ATSDLDYAGELF
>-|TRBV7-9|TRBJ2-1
ASSSDRGEQF
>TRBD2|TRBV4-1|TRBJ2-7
ASSQDYTTSGTYEQY
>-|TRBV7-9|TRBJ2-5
ASSLRDTGPETQY
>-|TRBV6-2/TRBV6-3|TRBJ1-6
ASKQGPNNSPLH
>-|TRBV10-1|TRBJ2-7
ASSEGARQSLREQY
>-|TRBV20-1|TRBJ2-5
SARRDVQETQY
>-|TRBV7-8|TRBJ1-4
ASSLGGTDEKLF
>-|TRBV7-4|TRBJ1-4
ASSSRVWQNNEKLF
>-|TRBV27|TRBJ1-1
ASSLGASGTEAF
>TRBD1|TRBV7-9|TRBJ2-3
ASSPKEGTGSDTQY
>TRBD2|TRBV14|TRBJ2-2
ASSQATGRHANTGELF
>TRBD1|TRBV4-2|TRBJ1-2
ASSHGQGALYGYT
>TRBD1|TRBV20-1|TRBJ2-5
SASALAGTGPETQY
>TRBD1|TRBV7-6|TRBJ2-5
ASSLGTGEETQY
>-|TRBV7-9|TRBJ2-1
ASSLGAGMDNEQF
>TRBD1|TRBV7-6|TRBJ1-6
ASSCLQNGTGNHH
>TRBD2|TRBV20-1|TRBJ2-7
SAIERENYEQY
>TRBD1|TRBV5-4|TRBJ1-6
ASSLSRGLSPLH
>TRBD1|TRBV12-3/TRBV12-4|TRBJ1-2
ASSLTTGIGYT
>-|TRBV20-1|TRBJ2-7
SARDFAASGDYEQY
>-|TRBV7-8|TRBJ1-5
ASSLIGTLNQPQH
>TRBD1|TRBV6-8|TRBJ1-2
AGQGSRYGYT
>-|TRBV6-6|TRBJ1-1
ASSYSSGPEAF
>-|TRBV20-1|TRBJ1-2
SAPRTDGYT
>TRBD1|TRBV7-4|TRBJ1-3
ASSSGQEAGNTIY
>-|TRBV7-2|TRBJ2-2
ASNEPRQDTGELF
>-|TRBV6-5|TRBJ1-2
ASSYDPGRPILNYGYT
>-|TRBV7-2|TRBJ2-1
ASSLVSLGDEQF
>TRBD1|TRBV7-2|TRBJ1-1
ASSLNTGEIGTEAF
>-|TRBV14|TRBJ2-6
ASSQTGTGANVLT
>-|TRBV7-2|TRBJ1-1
ASSLVGAEAF